Described below is a single TCR beta chain sequence and its context. Its specificity is unknown. Libraries were prepared by immunoSEQ multiplex PCR; TCRdb keeps only in-frame clonotypes and omits some of them. The sample holds hundreds of thousands of clones, around 92% seen once. Noted treatment: approximately 18 received Ad26.COV2.S at low or high dose, single or two shots; about 5 received placebo; per-sample allocation not given. After the first vaccine or placebo injection, samples were drawn on day 63. The sample came from a Boston adult aged 18-55 years. This specimen belongs to a study of Ad26.COV2.S vaccination and SARS-CoV-2 variants. Overall study findings and caveats: An underestimation of total T cell responses may have resulted from the TCR breadth and depth analyses.

Unmatched junction bases numbered 9, after V lost 6 bases and J lost 4 bases. This CDR3 spans 15 amino acids. Per germline, CDR1 SQVTM and CDR2 ANQGSEA. The clonotype was recovered from a person between 18 and 65 years old who received the Ad26.COV2.S COVID-19 vaccine or a placebo. This rearrangement joins TRBV29-1 to TRBJ2-2, with 9 bases fitting TRBD2. This specimen was peripheral blood, taken in a trial of Ad26.COV2.S vaccine versus placebo. CDR3 sequence (DNA): TGCAGCGTAAACGAAGCGGGAGGATCCACCGGGGAGCTGTTTTTT. Its protein is CSVNEAGGSTGELFF.